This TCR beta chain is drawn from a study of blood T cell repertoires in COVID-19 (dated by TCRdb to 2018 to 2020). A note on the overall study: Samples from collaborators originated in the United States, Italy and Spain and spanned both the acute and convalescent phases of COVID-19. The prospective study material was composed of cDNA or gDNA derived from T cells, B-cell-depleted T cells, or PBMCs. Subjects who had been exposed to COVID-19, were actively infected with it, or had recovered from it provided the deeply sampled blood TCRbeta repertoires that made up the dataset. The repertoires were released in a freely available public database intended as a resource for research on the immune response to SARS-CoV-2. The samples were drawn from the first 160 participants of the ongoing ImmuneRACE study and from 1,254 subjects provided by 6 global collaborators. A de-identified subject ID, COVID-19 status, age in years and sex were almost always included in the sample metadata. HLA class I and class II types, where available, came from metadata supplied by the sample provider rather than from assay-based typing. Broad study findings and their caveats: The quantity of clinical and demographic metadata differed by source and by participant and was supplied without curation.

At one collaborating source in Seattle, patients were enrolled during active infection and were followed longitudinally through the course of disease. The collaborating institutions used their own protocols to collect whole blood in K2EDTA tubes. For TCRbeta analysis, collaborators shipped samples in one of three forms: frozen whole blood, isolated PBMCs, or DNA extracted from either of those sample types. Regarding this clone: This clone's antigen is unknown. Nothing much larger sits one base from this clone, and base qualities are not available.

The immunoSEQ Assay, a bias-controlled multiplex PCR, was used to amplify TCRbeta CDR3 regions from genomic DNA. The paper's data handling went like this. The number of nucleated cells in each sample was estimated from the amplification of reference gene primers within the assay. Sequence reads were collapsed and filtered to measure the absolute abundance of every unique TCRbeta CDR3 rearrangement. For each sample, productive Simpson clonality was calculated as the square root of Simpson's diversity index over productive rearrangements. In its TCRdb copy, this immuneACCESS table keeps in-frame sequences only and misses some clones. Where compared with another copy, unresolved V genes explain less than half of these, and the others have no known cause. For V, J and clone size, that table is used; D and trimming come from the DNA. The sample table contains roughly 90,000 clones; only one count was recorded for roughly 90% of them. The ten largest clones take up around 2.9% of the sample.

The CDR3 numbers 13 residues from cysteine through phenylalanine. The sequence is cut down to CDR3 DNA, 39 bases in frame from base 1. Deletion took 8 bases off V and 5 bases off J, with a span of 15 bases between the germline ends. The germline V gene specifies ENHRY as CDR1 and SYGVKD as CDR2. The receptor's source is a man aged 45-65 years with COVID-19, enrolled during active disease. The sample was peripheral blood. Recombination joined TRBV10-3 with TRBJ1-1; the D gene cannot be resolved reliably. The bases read TGTGCCATCGGTCTCCCTACGGGAACTGAAGCTTTCTTT. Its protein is CAIGLPTGTEAFF.